Shown below are 13 T cell receptor beta chains from a single sample sequenced in a study of graft-versus-host responses after intestinal transplantation. Sequenced by immunoSEQ multiplex PCR; TCRdb stores in-frame clones only, minus some. This sample has about 37,000 clones, with about 90% found just once. Lamina propria and intraepithelial lymphocytes were released by processing graft tissue. The sample consisted of ileum tissue, taken less than 210 days after intestinal transplant. The origin of the receptors is a human patient who received an intestinal transplant, so some T cells may come from the graft donor.

The chain couples TRBV14 to TRBJ2-3; 9 nucleotides align to TRBD2. With 0 bases clipped from V and 0 bases from J, the junction kept 16 bases outside the gene matches. Germline V CDR1 and CDR2: SGHDN, FVKESK. The CDR3 length is 21 residues. The CDR3 region is CASSQEFQVGRLAASTDTQYF. In nucleotides, the CDR3 is TGTGCCAGCAGCCAAGAATTCCAGGTGGGGCGACTAGCGGCTAGCACAGATACGCAGTATTTT.

V usage is TRBV27 and J usage is TRBJ1-2, with TRBD1 identical over 9 bases. V lost 8 bases and J lost 7; bases outside the gene matches: 8. The length of the CDR3 is 13 residues. In germline, CDR1 is MNHEY, CDR2 SMNVEV (reference sequence). The CDR3 region has the DNA TGTGCCAGCTCCAAAACAGGGGGCGGTGGCTACACCTTC. Protein: CASSKTGGGGYTF.

This clone appeared a few times. CDR3 sequence reads: CASSLWGGRSGLFF. CDR3 coding DNA: TGTGCCAGCAGTCTGTGGGGGGGCCGGAGTGGACTGTTTTTT. This rearrangement joins TRBV27 to TRBJ1-4; D might be TRBD1 (6 bases). CDR3 length equals 14 residues. Germline V gene sequence: CDR1 MNHEY, CDR2 SMNVEV (reference sequence). V dropped 5 bases and J dropped 13 bases, with 20 bases sitting between them.

This chain links TRBV5-1 with TRBJ1-6; a possible D gene is TRBD1 (5 bases). CDR1 SGHRS and CDR2 YFSETQ come from the germline V gene. The CDR3 runs to 14 residues. Trimming left V 3 bases short and J 9 bases short, with 13 bases between. Here the CDR3 DNA reads TGCGCCAGCAGCTCGGGACCTGTCGGTTCACCCCTCCACTTT. It translates to CASSSGPVGSPLHF. The variable domain in full, completed from reference TRBV5-1 and TRBJ1-6, reads KAGVTQTPRYLIKTRGQQVTLSCSPISGHRSVSWYQQTPGQGLQFLFEYFSETQRNKGNFPGRFSGRQFSNSRSEMNVSTLELGDSALYLCASSSGPVGSPLHFGNGTRLTVT.

This chain connects TRBV25-1 to TRBJ2-3; D remains unclear. The CDR3 covers 12 residues. The germline V gene has CDR1 MGHDK and CDR2 SYGVNS. The V and J ends lost 0 bases and 4 bases respectively, with 2 bases between them. This CDR3 is CASSEYADTQYF. DNA for the CDR3: TGTGCCAGCAGTGAATATGCAGATACGCAGTATTTT.

V and J are TRBV19 and TRBJ1-5, with 8 bases lining up with TRBD1. This CDR3 has 15 amino acids. CDR1 is LNHDA, CDR2 SQIVND, per germline (reference sequence). V lost 3 bases and J lost 7; bases outside the gene matches: 8. In DNA, the CDR3 is TGTGCCAGTAGTATTAACAGGGGGTTTGGCCAGCCCCAGCATTTT. Protein product: CASSINRGFGQPQHF. The full variable domain, completed using reference TRBV19 and TRBJ1-5, is DGGITQSPKYLFRKEGQNVTLSCEQNLNHDAMYWYRQDPGQGLRLIYYSQIVNDFQKGDIAEGYSVSREKKESFPLTVTSAQKNPTAFYLCASSINRGFGQPQHFGDGTRLSIL.

V and J are TRBV2 and TRBJ1-6, with TRBD1 matching 8 bases. The CDR3 sequence is 15 residues long. V dropped 6 bases and J dropped 9; count of bases not matched to a gene: 10. Germline V CDR1 and CDR2: SNHLY, FYNNEI. The CDR3 DNA is TGTGCCAGCAGATTGATTGGACAGGGAGTTTCACCCCTCCACTTT. Amino acids: CASRLIGQGVSPLHF.

The chain couples TRBV7-2 to TRBJ2-5; weak D call: TRBD2 (6 bases). The DNA matches TRBJ2-7 better at its end, which makes the J call doubtful. The CDR3 totals 15 residues. Germline V gene lookup returns CDR1 SGHTA and CDR2 FQGNSA. The CDR3 nucleotides read TGTGCCAGCAGTAATCTGAGACTAGGGCTCTACGAGCAGTACTTC. Translation gives CASSNLRLGLYEQYF.

This clone turned up a few times. V and J are TRBV29-1 and TRBJ2-3, with D perhaps matching TRBD1 (5 bases). V was clipped by 3 bases and J by 10 bases, with 17 bases between them. This CDR3 spans 13 amino acids. Germline V gene sequence: CDR1 SQVTM, CDR2 ANQGSEA. CDR3: CSVDKATGSAQYF. The CDR3 DNA reads TGCAGCGTTGATAAGGCCACAGGATCAGCGCAGTATTTT.

The V gene is TRBV19, the J gene TRBJ1-1; no definite D call. Germline V CDR1 and CDR2: LNHDA, SQIVND (reference sequence). Trimming shortened V by 1 base and J by 4 bases, and 4 bases separated the two germline ends. The CDR3 covers 12 residues. The CDR3 region is CASSIGSTEAFF. The CDR3 DNA reads as TGTGCCAGTAGTATAGGGAGCACTGAAGCTTTCTTT.

The rearrangement links TRBV19 to TRBJ2-1; D not certain. CDR3 size: 13 residues. Trimming left V 5 bases short and J 3 bases short, with 8 bases between. Germline CDR1 LNHDA, CDR2 SQIVND (reference sequence). CDR3 sequence reads: CASSPDIYNEQFF. The CDR3 region has the DNA TGTGCCAGTAGTCCTGACATCTACAATGAGCAGTTCTTC.

The chain links TRBV2 to TRBJ2-5; 8 bases match TRBD2. V lost 7 bases and J lost 5; bases outside the gene matches: 12. This CDR3 has 15 residues. Looked up from germline, CDR1 is SNHLY and CDR2 is FYNNEI. CDR3 protein: CASNPRSGRGETQYF. The CDR3 DNA sequence: TGTGCCAGCAACCCAAGGAGCGGGAGAGGGGAGACCCAGTACTTC.

The chain joins TRBV6-6 to TRBJ2-7; 7 nucleotides line up with TRBD2. CDR1 is MNHNY and CDR2 is SVGAGI in the germline V gene (reference sequence). This CDR3 has 12 amino acids. The V gene end was trimmed by 6 bases and the J gene end by 6 bases; junction bases not matched to a gene: 5. This chain's CDR3 is CASRREPPEQYF. In DNA, the CDR3 is TGTGCCAGCAGGCGGGAGCCCCCCGAGCAGTACTTC.